This T cell receptor (beta chain) was retrieved from a study of brain T cells in children with intractable seizures. General study findings and limits: Only CDR3 sequence similarity suggested viral specificity, without known HCMV serostatus. Pre-surgery blood may have been undersampled, hiding some clones.

TCRdb's copy holds only in-frame clones and misses some; the assay was immunoSEQ multiplex PCR. The repertoire holds about 340,000 clones, with over 85% as singletons. Trimming pared 2 bases from V and 1 base from J, leaving 9 bases between. The CDR3 is 14 residues long. The V gene's germline CDR1 is SGHRS and CDR2 YFSETQ. Time point of the sample: blood from clinic visit 5 months post-surgery; TSC patient then seizure free. Only cases whose brain tissue showed the highest T cell transcript signatures were sequenced. At least one anti-epileptic drug was given before surgery. Notes on this clone: Its antigen remains unknown.

The rearrangement uses TRBV5-1 and TRBJ1-1; unclear D gene. The material was peripheral blood, obtained around 5 months after surgery. The receptor comes from a boy less than two years old with tuberous sclerosis and intractable seizures. The CDR3 sequence is CASSLLQQNTEAFF. In DNA, the CDR3 is TGCGCCAGCAGCTTATTACAGCAGAACACTGAAGCTTTCTTT.